Sequencing of this T cell receptor beta chain was carried out in a study of CD8 T cells in Susac syndrome. Looked up from germline, CDR1 is MNHEY and CDR2 is SMNVEV (reference sequence). The germline V and J ends were trimmed by 3 bases and 1 base, with 3 bases remaining between them. This CDR3 has 12 residues. Random hexamers were used to reverse transcribe an amount of roughly 0.45 to 1 ug RNA. The amplification used immunoSEQ multiplex PCR on TCR beta CDR3; it spanned 54 Vbeta and 13 Jbeta. TCRdb analysed the immunoSEQ multiplex PCR reads with MiXCR anew, one entry per CDR3 protein. The data show 200,000 or so distinct CDR3 sequences, roughly 90% seen once. This clonotype appeared a few times. Relapsing-remitting disease, either stable or active, was present in the multiple sclerosis controls, who were treatment-naive patients. Isolation of CD8+ and CD4+ T cells was performed negatively, whereas enrichment of TEMRA cells was done by FACS.

The receptor was derived from a human donor with multiple sclerosis. The chain has TRBV27 and TRBJ1-1; D gene unclear. The specimen sequenced was CD8+ T cells from PBMCs. CDR3: CASSFQNTEAFF. DNA of the CDR3: TGTGCCAGCAGTTTTCAGAACACTGAAGCTTTCTTT.